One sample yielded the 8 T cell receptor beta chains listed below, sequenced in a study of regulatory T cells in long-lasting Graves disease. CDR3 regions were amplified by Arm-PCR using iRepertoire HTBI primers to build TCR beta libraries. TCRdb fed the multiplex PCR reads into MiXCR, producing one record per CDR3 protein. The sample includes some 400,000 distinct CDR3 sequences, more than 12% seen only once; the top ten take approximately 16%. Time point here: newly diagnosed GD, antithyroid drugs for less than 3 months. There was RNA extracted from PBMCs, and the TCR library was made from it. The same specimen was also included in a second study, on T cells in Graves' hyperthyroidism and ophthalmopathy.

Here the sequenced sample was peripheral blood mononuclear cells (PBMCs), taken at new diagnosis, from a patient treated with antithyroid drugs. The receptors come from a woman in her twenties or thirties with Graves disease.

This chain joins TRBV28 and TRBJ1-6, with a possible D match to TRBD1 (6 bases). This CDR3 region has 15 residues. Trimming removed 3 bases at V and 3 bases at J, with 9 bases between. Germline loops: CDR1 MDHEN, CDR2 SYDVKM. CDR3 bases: TGTGCCAGCAGTTTGGACAGTGACTATAATTCACCCCTCCACTTT. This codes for CASSLDSDYNSPLHF.

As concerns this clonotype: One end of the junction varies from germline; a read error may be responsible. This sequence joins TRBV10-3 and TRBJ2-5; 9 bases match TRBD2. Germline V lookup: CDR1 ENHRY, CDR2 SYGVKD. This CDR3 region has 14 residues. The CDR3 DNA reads TGTGCCATCAAGCCGGGACTAGCAGGAGAGACCCAGCACTTC. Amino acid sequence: CAIKPGLAGETQHF.

DNA of the CDR3: TGTGCCAGCAGCGTCCTCGATCAGCCCCAGCATTTT. Translation gives CASSVLDQPQHF. The chain links TRBV7-9 to TRBJ1-5; D remains ambiguous. The CDR3 contains 12 residues. Germline V CDR1 and CDR2: SEHNR, FQNEAQ (reference sequence). The germline V and J ends were trimmed by 5 bases and 5 bases, with 7 bases remaining between them.

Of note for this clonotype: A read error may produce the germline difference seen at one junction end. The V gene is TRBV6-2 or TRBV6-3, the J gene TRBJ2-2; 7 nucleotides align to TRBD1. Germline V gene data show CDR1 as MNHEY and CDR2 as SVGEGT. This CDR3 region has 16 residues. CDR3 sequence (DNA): TGTGCCACCAGTGCCCCGACAGGGACGAACACCGGGGAGCTGTTTTTT. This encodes CATSAPTGTNTGELFF.

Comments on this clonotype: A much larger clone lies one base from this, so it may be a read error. Here the CDR3 DNA reads TGCAGTGCAGGAGGGGCTAGCGGGGGGGTGATGGATGAGCAGTTCTTC. Protein product: CSAGGASGGVMDEQFF. This chain joins TRBV20-1 and TRBJ2-1; 12 nucleotides align to TRBD2. Germline CDR1 reads DFQATT; CDR2 reads SNEGSKA (reference sequence). This CDR3 spans 16 amino acids. V lost 6 bases to trimming and J lost 8 bases; unmatched junction nucleotides: 14.

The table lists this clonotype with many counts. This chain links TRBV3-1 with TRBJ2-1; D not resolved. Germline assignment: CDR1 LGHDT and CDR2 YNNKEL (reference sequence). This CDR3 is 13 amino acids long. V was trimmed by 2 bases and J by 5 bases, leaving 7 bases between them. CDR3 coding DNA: TGTGCCAGCAGCCAACCTATCAACAATGAGCAGTTCTTC. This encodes CASSQPINNEQFF.

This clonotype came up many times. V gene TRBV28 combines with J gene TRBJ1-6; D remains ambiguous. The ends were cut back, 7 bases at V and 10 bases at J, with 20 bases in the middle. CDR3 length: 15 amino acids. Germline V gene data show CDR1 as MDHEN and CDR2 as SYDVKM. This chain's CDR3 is CASTPGGPFGSPLHF. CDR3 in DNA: TGTGCCAGCACTCCTGGAGGCCCTTTTGGGTCACCCCTCCACTTT.

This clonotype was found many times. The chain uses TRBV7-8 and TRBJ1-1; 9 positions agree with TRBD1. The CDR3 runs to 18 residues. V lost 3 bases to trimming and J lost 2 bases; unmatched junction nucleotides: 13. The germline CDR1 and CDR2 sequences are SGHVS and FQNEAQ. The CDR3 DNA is TGTGCCAGCAGCTTCGTGACCACAGGGGGCCAGAGAAACACTGAAGCTTTCTTT. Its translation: CASSFVTTGGQRNTEAFF.